The rows below give T cell receptor beta chains drawn from one sample of a study of T cell repertoires in cytomegalovirus infection. TCRdb called the reads again in MiXCR, with one record for every CDR3 protein. The sample records approximately 500,000 distinct CDR3 sequences, approximately 15% being singletons. Sequencing was done on a sample of CD8+ T cells from PBMCs. These receptors were collected from a human donor in good health (CMV status not recorded). Some clones in this sample may be carry-over from other donors' samples. Both conserved end residues are part of each CDR3. The D gene is left open where the match is weak. For some rows the clone size is stated as once, few or many, or as a class when expanded; others skip it.

V gene	J gene	D gene	clone size	CDR3 DNA	CDR3 protein
TRBV7-3	TRBJ2-1	TRBD2	many	TGTGCCAGCAGCTTAAGGTCTGTGGCGGGAGGGGACTACAATGAGCAGTTCTTC	CASSLRSVAGGDYNEQFF
TRBV6-5	TRBJ2-7	TRBD2	few	TGTGCCAGCAGTTCTGAGACTAGCCTTTACGAGCAGTACTTC	CASSSETSLYEQYF
TRBV7-8	TRBJ1-5	NA	many	TGTGCCAGCAGCCCGACAGGAGACAATCAGCCCCAGCATTTT	CASSPTGDNQPQHF
TRBV27	TRBJ2-1	NA	few	TGTGCCAGCGGCCCGCGGGAGCAGTTCTTC	CASGPREQFF
TRBV20-1	TRBJ2-1	TRBD2	few	TGCAGTGCTAGGGTGACTAGCGCCTTCTACAATGAGCAGTTCTTC	CSARVTSAFYNEQFF
TRBV20-1	TRBJ1-2	TRBD1	few	TGCAGTGCTCAAGAGGGGACAGAGGACTATGGCTACACCTTC	CSAQEGTEDYGYTF
TRBV9	TRBJ2-3	TRBD2	NA	TGTGCCAGCAGCACCCCGACTAGCGGGGGGTCAGATACGCAGTATTTT	CASSTPTSGGSDTQYF
TRBV9	TRBJ1-1	NA	few	TGTGCCAGCAGCGTGTGGCTGCCGGAGATGAACACTGAAGCTTTCTTT	CASSVWLPEMNTEAFF
TRBV27	TRBJ2-1	NA	NA	TGTGCCAGCCGGGGAGGGGGCATACTCTACAATGAGCAGTTCTTC	CASRGGGILYNEQFF
TRBV9	TRBJ2-7	TRBD2	few	TGTGCCAGCAGCGTAGGGGCGGGAGGGCCGAACGAGCAGTACTTC	CASSVGAGGPNEQYF
TRBV7-2	TRBJ2-3	NA	many	TGTGCCAGCAGCTTAGCTATCTTCGGCACAGATACGCAGTATTTT	CASSLAIFGTDTQYF
TRBV11-2	TRBJ1-3	NA	many	TGTGCCAGCAGCCTCGGACGGACCCCCGGAAACACCATATATTTT	CASSLGRTPGNTIYF
TRBV11-2	TRBJ2-5	TRBD2	few	TGTGCCAGCAGCTTAGCTAGCGGGGGGCAGACCCAGTACTTC	CASSLASGGQTQYF
TRBV7-6	TRBJ1-5	NA	many	TGTGCCAGCAGTCGGGGAAGCAATCAGCCCCAGCATTTT	CASSRGSNQPQHF
TRBV19	TRBJ2-2	TRBD2	many	TGTGCCAGTAGTATAGGACTAGCGGGAGCGATCACCGGGGAGCTGTTTTTT	CASSIGLAGAITGELFF
TRBV28	TRBJ2-5	NA	many	TGTGCCAGCAGTTTCCCTCCCCGAGGGGAAGAGACCCAGTACTTC	CASSFPPRGEETQYF
TRBV4-1	TRBJ2-1	TRBD1	NA	TGCGCCAGCAGCGCCCGACAGGGGGAGTCAAATGAGCAGTTCTTC	CASSARQGESNEQFF
TRBV14	TRBJ1-6	NA	NA	TGTGCCAGCAGCCGGGACGGCGGGGGGTCACCCCTCCACTTT	CASSRDGGGSPLHF
TRBV12-3/TRBV12-4	TRBJ1-1	NA	many	TGTGCCAGCAGTTTGAGTGAACAGGCTGAAGCTTTCTTT	CASSLSEQAEAFF
TRBV12-5	TRBJ2-5	NA	few	TGTGCTAGTGGCCGGGTCTCTCAAGAGACCCAGTACTTC	CASGRVSQETQYF
TRBV10-3	TRBJ2-1	NA	NA	TGTGCCATCAGTGATGCGGGGTCGGCCTCCTACAATGAGCAGTTCTTC	CAISDAGSASYNEQFF
TRBV7-3	TRBJ2-1	NA	NA	TGTGCCAGCAGCCCGGACGCACAGCATGAGCAGTTCTTC	CASSPDAQHEQFF
TRBV12-3/TRBV12-4	TRBJ2-1	NA	many	TGTGCCAGCAGTTCACTAGGAGACAGCTACAATGAGCAGTTCTTC	CASSSLGDSYNEQFF
TRBV6-1	TRBJ2-1	TRBD2	NA	TGTGCCAGCAAACACCTACTAGCGGGAGAGGATCATGAGCAGTTCTTC	CASKHLLAGEDHEQFF
TRBV4-1	TRBJ1-2	NA	few	TGCGCCAGCAGCCAAGATGGGCTGGATGGCTACACCTTC	CASSQDGLDGYTF
TRBV11-2	TRBJ2-5	TRBD2	many	TGTGCCAGCAGCCCGGGACTAGCGGGAGTTAGCGAGACCCAGTACTTC	CASSPGLAGVSETQYF
TRBV3-1	TRBJ2-1	TRBD2	few	TGTGCCAGCAGCCAAGAATGGCGGGGGGGCTACAATGAGCAGTTCTTC	CASSQEWRGGYNEQFF
TRBV12-3/TRBV12-4	TRBJ2-5	TRBD2	NA	TGTGCCAGCAGTTTATCAAGACTAGCGCCTGAACAAGAGACCCAGTACTTC	CASSLSRLAPEQETQYF
TRBV27	TRBJ2-1	NA	many	TGTGCCAGCAGTGTGGGCAGGGGAGGCTACAATGAGCAGTTCTTC	CASSVGRGGYNEQFF
TRBV12-3/TRBV12-4	TRBJ2-2	NA	NA	TGTGCCAGCAGTTTCCTTCTAAGCGACCCGAACACCGGGGAGCTGTTTTTT	CASSFLLSDPNTGELFF
TRBV24-1	TRBJ2-1	TRBD2	many	TGTGCCACCAGTGGTTGGGCGGGAGGGCGTAATGAGCAGTTCTTC	CATSGWAGGRNEQFF
TRBV14	TRBJ2-7	TRBD1	few	TGTGCCAGCAGCCTTCGGACAGGTCGCGAGCAGTACTTC	CASSLRTGREQYF
TRBV7-8	TRBJ2-5	NA	many	TGTGCCAGCAGCCCCGGACACACCGAGCAAGAGACCCAGTACTTC	CASSPGHTEQETQYF
TRBV7-8	TRBJ1-4	NA	many	TGTGCCGCGGACAGCGAGAATGAAAAACTGTTTTTT	CAADSENEKLFF
TRBV6-6	TRBJ1-1	TRBD1	many	TGTGCCAGCAGTTTCTCACAGGGGGCGCGGACTGAAGCTTTCTTT	CASSFSQGARTEAFF
TRBV19	TRBJ1-6	TRBD1	few	TGTGCCAGTAGTATAATGCCGGGACAGGGGGATTCACCCCTCCACTTT	CASSIMPGQGDSPLHF
TRBV7-8	TRBJ1-4	TRBD1	many	TGTGCCAGCAGCTTAGTTTCAGGGGGCCCTAATGAAAAACTGTTTTTT	CASSLVSGGPNEKLFF
TRBV7-9	TRBJ1-2	NA	many	TGTGCCAGCAGCCCAGGGAGGACGGTTTATGGCTACACCTTC	CASSPGRTVYGYTF
TRBV7-9	TRBJ1-1	NA	many	TGTGCCAGCAGCTCTCGGACTAGGGGTGAAGCTTTCTTT	CASSSRTRGEAFF
TRBV23-1	TRBJ2-1	NA	NA	TGCGCCAACCAGTCTCCGGAGGATGAGCAGTTCTTC	CANQSPEDEQFF